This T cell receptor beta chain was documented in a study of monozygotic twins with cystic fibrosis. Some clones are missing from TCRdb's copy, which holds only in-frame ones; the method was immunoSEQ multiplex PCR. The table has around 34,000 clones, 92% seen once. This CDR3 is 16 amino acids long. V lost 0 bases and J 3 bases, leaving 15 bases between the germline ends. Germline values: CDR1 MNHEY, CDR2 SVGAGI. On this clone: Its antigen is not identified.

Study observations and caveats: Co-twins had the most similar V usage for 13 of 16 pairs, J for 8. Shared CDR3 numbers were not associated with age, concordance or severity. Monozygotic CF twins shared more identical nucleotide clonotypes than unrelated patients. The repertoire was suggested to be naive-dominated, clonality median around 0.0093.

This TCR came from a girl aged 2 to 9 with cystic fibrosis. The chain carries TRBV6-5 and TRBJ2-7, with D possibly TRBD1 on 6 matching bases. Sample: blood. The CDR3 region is CASSYSYGGGNYEQYF. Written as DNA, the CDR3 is TGTGCCAGCAGTTACTCGTATGGGGGCGGAAACTACGAGCAGTACTTC.